This T cell receptor beta chain was found in a study of beta chain features in type 1 diabetes. General study points: A greater similarity of naive, central memory and Treg TCRB repertoires was seen among patients than among healthy donors. Using cDNA template may skew counts toward highly expressing activated cells. More deletions and fewer insertions at VDJ junctions were found in patients with type 1 diabetes.

Germline V lookup: CDR1 MNHNS, CDR2 SASEGT. The CDR3 runs 14 residues. cDNA synthesis used the whole RNA isolate, giving expressed TCRB sequences. Libraries were prepared by immunoSEQ multiplex PCR; TCRdb keeps only in-frame clonotypes and omits some of them. There are fewer than 900,000 clones in the sample; 15% to 20% occur only once, and about 0.02% lies in the top ten. In this sample, this clone turned up a few times. What it binds is unknown. The junction does not match germline at one end; this may be a read error. Every donor provided one heparinised blood draw, which averaged approximately 120 mL.

This rearrangement joins TRBV6-1 to TRBJ2-2, with D perhaps being TRBD1 or TRBD2 (6 bases each). This receptor was taken from a woman aged 18-30 years in good health. The sequenced sample was naive CD4+ T cells from blood. The CDR3, as DNA: TGTGCCAGCAGCGAAGGCGGGACAACCGGGGAGCTGTTTTTT. Residues: CASSEGGTTGELFF.